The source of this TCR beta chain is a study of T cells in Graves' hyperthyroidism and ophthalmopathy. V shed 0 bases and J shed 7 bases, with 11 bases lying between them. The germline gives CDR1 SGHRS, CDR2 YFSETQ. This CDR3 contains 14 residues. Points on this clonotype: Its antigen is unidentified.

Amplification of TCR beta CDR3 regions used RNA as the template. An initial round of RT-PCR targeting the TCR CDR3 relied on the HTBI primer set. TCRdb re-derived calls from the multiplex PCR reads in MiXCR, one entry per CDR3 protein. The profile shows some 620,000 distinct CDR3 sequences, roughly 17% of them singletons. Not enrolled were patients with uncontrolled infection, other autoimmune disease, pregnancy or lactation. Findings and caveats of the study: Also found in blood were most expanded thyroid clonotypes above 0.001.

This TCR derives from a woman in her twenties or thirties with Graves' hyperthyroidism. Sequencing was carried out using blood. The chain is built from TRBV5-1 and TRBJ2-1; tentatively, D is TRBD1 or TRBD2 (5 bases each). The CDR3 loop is CASSLVGTANEQFF. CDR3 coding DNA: TGCGCCAGCAGCTTGGTCGGGACCGCGAATGAGCAGTTCTTC.